This TCR beta chain comes out of a study of CD8+ T cells in alopecia areata listed by TCRdb under 2018. About the study as a whole: The treated patients took part in an open-label pilot trial in which moderate-to-severe alopecia areata was treated with oral tofacitinib at 5 to 10 mg twice daily. Patients received tofacitinib for 6 to 18 months and were then followed off drug for 6 months to check for delayed response and recurrence. For the treated patients, the SALT score, which quantifies what percentage of scalp surface area is affected, served as the measure of disease severity. To study T cell clonal expansion in alopecia areata, the researchers applied high-throughput TCRbeta sequencing to both the C3H/HeJ mouse model and human patients. On the human side, TCRbeta sequencing was run on scalp tissue and on sorted CD4+ and CD8+ peripheral blood T cells from healthy controls and from alopecia areata patients with either patchy or totalis/universalis disease. Tofacitinib-treated patients had biopsies at baseline and at 4 and 24 weeks of treatment, with a later scalp biopsy in several patients. Scalp clonality was compared among normal scalp (n=4), patchy alopecia areata scalp (n=8), and alopecia totalis/universalis scalp (n=8). RNA was extracted with the PAXgene miRNA kit for fixed scalp, the miRNeasy kit for PBMCs, and the RNeasy kit for mouse skin. Amplification of TCRbeta CDR3 regions was done by immunoSEQ multiplex PCR using 35 Vbeta forward primers and 13 Jbeta reverse primers. The full study reports these points: Many expanded lesional clones were found to persist in scalp and blood during tofacitinib treatment, and relapse after treatment cessation may be partly explained by this persistence. Because the treated cohort was small and included a single nonresponder, larger studies are needed to assess links between baseline CD8+ expansion and response. Tofacitinib significantly lowered scalp clonality and the number of expanded CD8+ clones among the top 100 scalp clones. Unlike mouse skin, where gammadelta T cells dominate, normal human skin contains resident alphabeta T cells that get sequenced too, which complicates analysis of the scalp TCR repertoire. Shared TCR sequences between patients were less evident than in mice, which may be partly attributable to HLA diversity in the patient population. Compared with normal scalp, lesional scalp had higher clonality and more expanded CD8+ clones, particularly in alopecia totalis/universalis, a pattern that suggests antigenic drive.

The library was produced with the immunoSEQ multiplex PCR assay. RNA was extracted from all samples and reverse transcribed into cDNA as template for TCR sequencing. SuperScript III was used for first-strand cDNA synthesis, primed with a 2:1 mix of oligo-dT and random hexamers. A synthetic immune receptor repertoire was used to assess amplification bias, and residual bias was removed computationally. Processing in the source paper ran as follows. Raw reads were preprocessed for error removal, and CDR3 was defined according to IMGT conventions as running from the conserved cysteine to phenylalanine. To get clonality, Shannon entropy was normalized by log2 of the number of productive unique TCRs and the result was subtracted from 1. Whether scalp clones were CD4 or CD8 was inferred by matching scalp TCRbeta sequences against CD4 and CD8 repertoires sorted from blood. What TCRdb holds here is the immuneACCESS table cut down to in-frame rearrangements. Part of the clones is not present; checked against another copy, under half of the missing clones reflect an unresolved V gene, and the others are unexplained. V, J and clone size are those of that table, while D and trimming were read from the DNA. The sample table lists 100,000 to 150,000 clones, roughly 57% of them with a count of one. The top ten constitute 4.5% to 6% of the sample.

Comments on this clone: Its antigen has not been determined. No qualities accompany the bases; no much larger clone lies one base away.

The CDR3 contains 15 residues, cysteine and phenylalanine counted. This entry keeps only the CDR3 DNA: 45 bases, framed from base 1. As encoded in the germline V gene, CDR1 is LGHNA while CDR2 is YSLEER. From V the trimming removes 1 base and from J it removes 3 bases, while the gene matches leave 6 bases of the junction unaccounted for. The meaning of the sample's time point label: less than five weeks on oral tofacitinib. The label giving this sample's treatment or condition can be read as: oral pan-JAK inhibitor, 5-10 mg twice daily. From alopecia areata patients, peripheral blood was collected along with lesional scalp punch biopsies. PBMCs were isolated by density centrifugation and stained for CD3, CD4 and CD8, and CD4+ and CD8+ T cells were sorted on a FACSAria.

The V and J segments used are TRBV4-3 and TRBJ2-7; 7 junctional bases match TRBD1. The TCR comes from a human donor with alopecia areata. The sequencing here drew on CD4+ T cells sorted from blood, taken at week 4, from a patient treated with tofacitinib. The CDR3 has the sequence CASSQVTGASYEQYF. The sequence in DNA is TGCGCCAGCAGCCAAGTTACAGGGGCTAGCTACGAGCAGTACTTC.